Listed here are 20 T cell receptor beta chains from one sample, sequenced in a study of shared clonotypes between healthy human individuals. This table comes from immunoSEQ multiplex PCR, and its TCRdb copy is limited to in-frame clones, with some not included. Of more than 900,000 clones in the sample, roughly 74% are singletons; the top ten hold roughly 0.55%. The sequenced sample was memory CD4+ T cells from PBMCs. Described subset: CD45RA-negative fraction. These receptors were obtained from a man younger than 35 in good health. Some clones in this sample may be carry-over from other donors' samples.

The CDR3 here is CASSLEGWTEAFF. The CDR3 DNA sequence: TGTGCCAGCAGCTTGGAGGGATGGACTGAAGCTTTCTTT. The chain combines TRBV5-4 with TRBJ1-1, with D unresolved. This CDR3 is built from 13 residues. Deletions cut 0 bases from V and 5 bases from J, with 8 bases between. Per the germline V gene, CDR1 is SGHNT and CDR2 is YYREEE (reference sequence). The full variable domain, completed using reference TRBV5-4 and TRBJ1-1, is ETGVTQSPTHLIKTRGQQVTLRCSSQSGHNTVSWYQQALGQGPQFIFQYYREEENGRGNFPPRFSGLQFPNYSSELNVNALELDDSALYLCASSLEGWTEAFFGQGTRLTVV.

This clone was counted many times. The rearrangement links TRBV6-5 to TRBJ2-7; 10 bases are shared with TRBD2. The CDR3 extends over 15 amino acids. In germline, CDR1 is MNHEY, CDR2 SVGAGI. Losses at the gene ends were 6 bases for V and 2 bases for J; bases not matched to a gene: 7. Here the CDR3 DNA reads TGTGCCAGCAGACTCCTAGCGGGAGAACCCTACGAGCAGTACTTC. Its protein product is CASRLLAGEPYEQYF.

On this clone itself: Being one base from a much bigger clone, this may be a read error. The chain uses TRBV28 and TRBJ1-5; 9 bases fit TRBD1. The CDR3 spans 15 residues. The germline V gene encodes CDR1 MDHEN and CDR2 SYDVKM. In DNA form, the CDR3 reads TGTGCCTGCAGTTGGGACAGGGATAGCAATCAGCCCCAGCATTTT. Translating gives CACSWDRDSNQPQHF.

This clone was observed a handful of times. Sequence at one end of the junction differs from germline and may be a read error. The chain uses TRBV10-3 and TRBJ2-7; 8 positions agree with TRBD2. The CDR3 extends over 12 amino acids. Germline CDR1 reads ENHRY; CDR2 reads SYGVKD. The CDR3 reads CATRTSSHEQYF. The CDR3 DNA is TGTGCCACAAGGACTAGCTCCCACGAGCAGTACTTC.

The rearrangement joins TRBV29-1 to TRBJ1-1, with a tentative D call TRBD1 (5 bases). Germline CDR1 SQVTM, CDR2 ANQGSEA. Trimming stripped 7 bases from V and 9 bases from J, with 21 bases between. The CDR3 contains 13 residues. The CDR3: CSAGGQAAGQAFF. The CDR3 DNA reads TGCAGCGCCGGAGGTCAGGCGGCAGGGCAAGCTTTCTTT.

This clone appeared once. V is TRBV29-1 and J is TRBJ2-3; possibly TRBD1 or TRBD2 for D (6 bases each). Trimming shortened V by 1 base and J by 5 bases, and 13 bases separated the two germline ends. The CDR3 runs to 14 residues. The germline CDR1 and CDR2 sequences are SQVTM and ANQGSEA. CDR3 nucleotide sequence: TGCAGCGTTGAAGTAGGGGGGCTTCAAGATACGCAGTATTTT. This encodes CSVEVGGLQDTQYF.

This clone was observed a few times. The V call is TRBV7-9, the J call TRBJ1-1; 7 bases are a match to TRBD1. Germline CDR1 SEHNR, CDR2 FQNEAQ (reference sequence). V lost 4 bases and J lost 5; bases outside the gene matches: 10. The CDR3 is 15 amino acids. This chain's CDR3 is CASSSPGGSRTEAFF. The CDR3 DNA is TGTGCCAGCAGCTCCCCAGGGGGTAGTCGAACTGAAGCTTTCTTT.

V and J are TRBV11-3 and TRBJ2-3; 9 bases map to TRBD2. This CDR3 region has 17 residues. Germline assignment: CDR1 SGHNT and CDR2 YENEEA. J gave up 4 bases and V 1 base, and 9 bases lay outside the gene matches. This chain's CDR3 is CASSLAPTAGGPDTQYF. The CDR3 nucleotides read TGTGCCAGCAGCTTAGCCCCTACGGCGGGAGGGCCAGATACGCAGTATTTT.

This chain links TRBV6-6 with TRBJ1-1; no clear D gene. Looked up from germline, CDR1 is MNHNY and CDR2 is SVGAGI (reference sequence). This CDR3 has 16 residues. Deletions cut 0 bases from V and 1 base from J, with 12 bases between. The CDR3 nucleotides are TGTGCCAGCAGTTACTCGCGATGGGGAGAGAACACTGAAGCTTTCTTT. Its protein is CASSYSRWGENTEAFF.

Notes on this clone: The sample holds other DNA sequences that translate to the same CDR3. DNA of the CDR3: TGTGCCAGCAGCTTAGGGCCAGAAGCTTTCTTT. Its translation: CASSLGPEAFF. This chain joins TRBV11-2 and TRBJ1-1; D is ambiguous. From germline, CDR1 is SGHAT and CDR2 FQNNGV. V shed 1 base and J shed 8 bases, with 5 bases lying between them. This CDR3 has 11 amino acids.

The chain combines TRBV18 with TRBJ2-7; TRBD2 aligns across 9 bases. Germline-derived CDR1 and CDR2 are KGHSH and LQKENI. The CDR3 contains 16 residues. J gave up 7 bases and V 3 bases, and 13 bases lay outside the gene matches. The DNA for the CDR3 is TGTGCCAGCTCACCTACCGGGACTAGCAAGAACCAGGAGCAGTACTTC. Residues: CASSPTGTSKNQEQYF.

The CDR3 here is CASSSGQGSDRTEAFF. CDR3 coding DNA: TGTGCCAGCAGCTCCGGACAGGGAAGCGATCGAACTGAAGCTTTCTTT. The chain recombines TRBV11-3 with TRBJ1-1, with TRBD1 identical over 8 bases. The CDR3 has 16 amino acids. The V gene end was trimmed by 4 bases and the J gene end by 5 bases; junction bases not matched to a gene: 12. CDR1 SGHNT and CDR2 YENEEA come from the germline V gene.

This chain joins TRBV6-5 and TRBJ1-1; no clear D. The ends were cut back, 0 bases at V and 4 bases at J, with 12 bases in the middle. This CDR3 spans 15 amino acids. From germline, CDR1 is MNHEY and CDR2 SVGAGI. CDR3 loop: CASSYSNRGGTEAFF. CDR3 nucleotides: TGTGCCAGCAGTTACTCGAATCGGGGTGGCACTGAAGCTTTCTTT.

V usage is TRBV2 and J usage is TRBJ2-3; TRBD2 matches 10 bases. Germline V gene data show CDR1 as SNHLY and CDR2 as FYNNEI. V trimming: 6 bases; J trimming: 3 bases; junction bases outside the gene matches: 6. CDR3 length: 15 residues. The CDR3 bases are TGTGCCAGCAGGTTCGGACTAGCGGTTACAGATACGCAGTATTTT. This translates into CASRFGLAVTDTQYF. Full variable domain (outside the CDR3, taken from reference TRBV2 and TRBJ2-3): EPEVTQTPSHQVTQMGQEVILRCVPISNHLYFYWYRQILGQKVEFLVSFYNNEISEKSEIFDDQFSVERPDGSNFTLKIRSTKLEDSAMYFCASRFGLAVTDTQYFGPGTRLTVL.

This chain connects TRBV5-1 to TRBJ2-7; possibly TRBD1 for D (7 bases). CDR3 length: 15 residues. V was pared by 2 bases and J by 7 bases, with 19 bases between. CDR1 is SGHRS, CDR2 YFSETQ, per germline. The CDR3 bases are TGCGCCAGCAGCTTCGGCGGGACCAGGGGGGAGGAGCAGTACTTC. It translates to CASSFGGTRGEEQYF.

The V call is TRBV5-1, the J call TRBJ1-2; D is uncertain. Germline V CDR1 and CDR2: SGHRS, YFSETQ. The CDR3 is 15 residues long. V was clipped by 3 bases and J by 8 bases, with 20 bases between them. CDR3: CASSWIMGPRRGYTF. For the CDR3, the DNA is TGCGCCAGCAGCTGGATAATGGGCCCCCGTCGGGGCTACACCTTC.

The chain joins TRBV25-1 to TRBJ1-6; 9 bases agree with TRBD1. The CDR3 runs 18 residues. The germline gives CDR1 MGHDK, CDR2 SYGVNS. V shed 4 bases and J 9 bases; nucleotides not matched to a gene: 16. The CDR3: CASSGSPQTGGRGSPLHF. The DNA of the CDR3 is TGTGCCAGCAGTGGGTCCCCCCAGACAGGGGGAAGGGGTTCACCCCTCCACTTT.

The rearrangement joins TRBV5-1 to TRBJ2-1; 10 bases align to TRBD2. Germline V gene sequence: CDR1 SGHRS, CDR2 YFSETQ. This CDR3 has 17 residues. The V and J ends lost 0 bases and 1 base, in that order; junction bases with no gene match: 4. This chain's CDR3 is CASSLGLAGRSYNEQFF. The CDR3 nucleotides are TGCGCCAGCAGCTTGGGACTAGCGGGTAGATCCTACAATGAGCAGTTCTTC.

This sequence joins TRBV25-1 and TRBJ1-2; D not resolved. CDR1 and CDR2 (germline): MGHDK, SYGVNS. Trimming removed 4 bases at V and 1 base at J, with 10 bases between. This CDR3 has 14 residues. For the CDR3, the DNA is TGTGCCAGCAGTGCTCGACGGTATAACTATGGCTACACCTTC. This codes for CASSARRYNYGYTF.

This sequence joins TRBV11-2 and TRBJ1-2, with unresolved D. There are 15 residues in the CDR3. V was trimmed by 0 bases and J by 7 bases, leaving 15 bases between them. CDR1 and CDR2 from the germline V gene are SGHAT and FQNNGV. For the CDR3, the DNA is TGTGCCAGCAGCTTAGATCTTGGGTCTTGGGGTGGCTACACCTTC. Residues: CASSLDLGSWGGYTF.